The sequence of this T cell receptor (beta chain) was determined in a study of blood T cells in healthy people across ages. Study-wide background: When template switching was applied, about one barcoded beta molecule was captured per two T cells. Study-level findings and limits: Underestimates were what the diversity estimates from one million T cells were considered to be.

Regarding this clonotype: The target antigen is unknown.

Through a sample-barcoded 5' primer and a J-beta primer mix, a second PCR was run for 7 to 11 cycles. MiXCR, applied by TCRdb to the 5' RACE reads, yields one record per CDR3 protein. The table records approximately 1.5 million distinct CDR3 sequences, less than 45% of them present only once. The individuals who served as donors were healthy Caucasians living in Russia, aged about 6 to 100. Per-sample PBMC isolation yielded at least 6 million cells. Sequencing used blood. The clonotype was recovered from a woman under 30 in good health.

The CDR3 reads CASSSFSTSGNELDTQYF. DNA for the CDR3: TGTGCCAGCAGCTCCTTCTCGACTAGCGGGAATGAGTTGGATACGCAGTATTTT. This rearrangement joins TRBV11-1 to TRBJ2-3; TRBD2 matches 11 bases. This CDR3 spans 18 amino acids. Per germline, CDR1 SGHAT and CDR2 FQDESV (reference sequence). The V gene end was trimmed by 4 bases and the J gene end by 6 bases; junction bases not matched to a gene: 15.